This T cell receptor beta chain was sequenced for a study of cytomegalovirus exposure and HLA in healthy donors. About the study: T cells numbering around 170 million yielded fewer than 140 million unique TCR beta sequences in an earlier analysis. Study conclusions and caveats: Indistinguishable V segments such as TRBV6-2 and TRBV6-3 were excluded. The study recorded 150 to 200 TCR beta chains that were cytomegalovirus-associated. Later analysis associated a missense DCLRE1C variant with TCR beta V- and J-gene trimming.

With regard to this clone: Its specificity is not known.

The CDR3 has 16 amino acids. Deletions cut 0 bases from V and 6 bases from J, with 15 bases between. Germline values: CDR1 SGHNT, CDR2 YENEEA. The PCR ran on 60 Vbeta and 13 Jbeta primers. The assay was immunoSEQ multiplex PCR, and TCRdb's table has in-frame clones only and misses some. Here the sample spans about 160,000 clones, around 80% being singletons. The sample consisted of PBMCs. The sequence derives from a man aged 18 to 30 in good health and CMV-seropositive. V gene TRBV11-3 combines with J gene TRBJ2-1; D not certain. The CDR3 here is CASSLDFDAQVNEQFF. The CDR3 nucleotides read TGTGCCAGCAGCTTAGATTTTGATGCACAAGTCAATGAGCAGTTCTTC.